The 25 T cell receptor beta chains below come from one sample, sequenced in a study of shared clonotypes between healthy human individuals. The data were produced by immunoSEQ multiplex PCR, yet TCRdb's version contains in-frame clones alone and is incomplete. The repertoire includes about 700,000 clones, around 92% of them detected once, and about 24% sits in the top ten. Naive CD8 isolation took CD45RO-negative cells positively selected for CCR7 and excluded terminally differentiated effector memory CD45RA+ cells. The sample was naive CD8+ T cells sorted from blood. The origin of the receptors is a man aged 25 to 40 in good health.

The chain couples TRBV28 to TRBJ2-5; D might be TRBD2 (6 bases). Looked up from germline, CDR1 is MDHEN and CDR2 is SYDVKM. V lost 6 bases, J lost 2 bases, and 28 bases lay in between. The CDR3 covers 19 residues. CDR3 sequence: CASSPKSGVWASRQETQYF. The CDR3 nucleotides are TGTGCCAGCAGCCCTAAGTCGGGGGTGTGGGCCAGTCGGCAAGAGACCCAGTACTTC. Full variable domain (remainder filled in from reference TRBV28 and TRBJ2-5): DVKVTQSSRYLVKRTGEKVFLECVQDMDHENMFWYRQDPGLGLRLIYFSYDVKMKEKGDIPEGYSVSREKKERFSLILESASTNQTSMYLCASSPKSGVWASRQETQYFGPGTRLLVL.

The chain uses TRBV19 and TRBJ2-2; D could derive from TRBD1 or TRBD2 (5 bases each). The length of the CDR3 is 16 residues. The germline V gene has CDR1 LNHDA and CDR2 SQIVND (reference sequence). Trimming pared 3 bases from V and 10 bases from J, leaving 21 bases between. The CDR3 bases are TGTGCCAGTAGTATCGCTGAGTGGGCAGGGACGATGGAGCTGTTTTTT. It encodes CASSIAEWAGTMELFF.

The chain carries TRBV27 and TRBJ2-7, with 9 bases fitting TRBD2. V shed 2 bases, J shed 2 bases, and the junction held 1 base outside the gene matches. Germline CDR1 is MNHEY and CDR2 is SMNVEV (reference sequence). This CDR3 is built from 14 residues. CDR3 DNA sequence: TGTGCCAGCAGTTTAGGGACTAGCACCTACGAGCAGTACTTC. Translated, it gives CASSLGTSTYEQYF.

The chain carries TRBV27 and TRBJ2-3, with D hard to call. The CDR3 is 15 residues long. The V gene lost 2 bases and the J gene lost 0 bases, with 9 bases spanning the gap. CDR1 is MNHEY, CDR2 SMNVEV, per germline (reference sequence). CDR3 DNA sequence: TGTGCCAGCAGTTTAGAGATTGGCAGCACAGATACGCAGTATTTT. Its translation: CASSLEIGSTDTQYF.

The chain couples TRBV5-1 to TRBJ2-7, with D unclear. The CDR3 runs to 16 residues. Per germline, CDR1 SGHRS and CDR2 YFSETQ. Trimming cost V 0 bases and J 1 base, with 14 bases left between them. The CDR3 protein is CASSLAGLDPSYEQYF. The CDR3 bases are TGCGCCAGCAGCTTGGCCGGTTTGGATCCGTCCTACGAGCAGTACTTC.

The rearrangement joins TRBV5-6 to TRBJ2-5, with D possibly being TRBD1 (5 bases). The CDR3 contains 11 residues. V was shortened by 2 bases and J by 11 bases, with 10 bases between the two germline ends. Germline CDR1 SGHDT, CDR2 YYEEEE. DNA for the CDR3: TGTGCCAGCAGCTTTGACAGTACTCAGTACTTC. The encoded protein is CASSFDSTQYF.

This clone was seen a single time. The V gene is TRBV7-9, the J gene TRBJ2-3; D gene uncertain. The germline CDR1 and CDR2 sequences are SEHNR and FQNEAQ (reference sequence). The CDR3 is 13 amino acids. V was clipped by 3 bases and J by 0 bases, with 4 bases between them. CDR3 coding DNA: TGTGCCAGCAGCTTCGTAAGCACAGATACGCAGTATTTT. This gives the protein CASSFVSTDTQYF. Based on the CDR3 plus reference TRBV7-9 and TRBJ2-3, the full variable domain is DTGVSQNPRHKITKRGQNVTFRCDPISEHNRLYWYRQTLGQGPEFLTYFQNEAQLEKSRLLSDRFSAERPKGSFSTLEIQRTEQGDSAMYLCASSFVSTDTQYFGPGTRLTVL.

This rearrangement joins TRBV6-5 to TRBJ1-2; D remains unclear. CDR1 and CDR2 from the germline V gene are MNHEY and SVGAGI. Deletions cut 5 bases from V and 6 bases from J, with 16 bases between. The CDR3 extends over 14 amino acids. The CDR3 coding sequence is TGTGCCAGCAGTCCGACACCCCGGCTCGATGGCTACACCTTC. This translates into CASSPTPRLDGYTF.

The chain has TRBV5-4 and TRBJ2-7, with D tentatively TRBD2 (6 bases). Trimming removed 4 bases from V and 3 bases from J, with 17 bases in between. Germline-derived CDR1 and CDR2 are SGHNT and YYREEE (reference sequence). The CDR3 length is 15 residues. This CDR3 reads CASSNPTGVDYEQYF. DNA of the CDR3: TGTGCCAGCAGCAATCCCACGGGGGTAGACTACGAGCAGTACTTC.

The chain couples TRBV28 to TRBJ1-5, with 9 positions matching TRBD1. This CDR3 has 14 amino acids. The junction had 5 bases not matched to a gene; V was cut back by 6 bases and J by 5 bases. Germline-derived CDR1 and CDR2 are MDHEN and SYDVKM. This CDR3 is CASSHRGPDQPQHF. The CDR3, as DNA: TGTGCCAGCAGCCACAGGGGGCCAGATCAGCCCCAGCATTTT.

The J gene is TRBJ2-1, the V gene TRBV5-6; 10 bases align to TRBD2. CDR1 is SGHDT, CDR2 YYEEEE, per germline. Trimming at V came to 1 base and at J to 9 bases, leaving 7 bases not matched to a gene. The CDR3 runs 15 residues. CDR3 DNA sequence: TGTGCCAGCAGCTTGTACCTAGCGGGAGTGGGTGAGCAGTTCTTC. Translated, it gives CASSLYLAGVGEQFF. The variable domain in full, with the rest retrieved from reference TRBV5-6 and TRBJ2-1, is DAGVTQSPTHLIKTRGQQVTLRCSPKSGHDTVSWYQQALGQGPQFIFQYYEEEERQRGNFPDRFSGHQFPNYSSELNVNALLLGDSALYLCASSLYLAGVGEQFFGPGTRLTVL.

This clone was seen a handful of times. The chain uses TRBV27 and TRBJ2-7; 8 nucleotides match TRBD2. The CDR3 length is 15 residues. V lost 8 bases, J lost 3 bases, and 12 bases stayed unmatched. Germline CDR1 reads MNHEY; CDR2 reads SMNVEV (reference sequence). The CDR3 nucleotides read TGTGCCAGCGCCGACCCTGCTAGCGGGCTCTACGAGCAGTACTTC. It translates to CASADPASGLYEQYF.

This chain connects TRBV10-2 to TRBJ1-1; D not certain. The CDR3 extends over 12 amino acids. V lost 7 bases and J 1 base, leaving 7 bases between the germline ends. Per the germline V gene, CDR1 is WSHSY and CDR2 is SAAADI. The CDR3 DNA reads TGCGCCAGCATCGGACCGAACACTGAAGCTTTCTTT. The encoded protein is CASIGPNTEAFF.

CDR3 amino acids: CASNKVRTDTQYF. DNA for the CDR3: TGTGCCAGCAACAAGGTCAGAACAGATACGCAGTATTTT. This chain links TRBV6-1 with TRBJ2-3; unclear D gene. Trimming took 7 bases from V and 3 from J, leaving 11 bases between them. The CDR3 has 13 residues. Looked up from germline, CDR1 is MNHNS and CDR2 is SASEGT.

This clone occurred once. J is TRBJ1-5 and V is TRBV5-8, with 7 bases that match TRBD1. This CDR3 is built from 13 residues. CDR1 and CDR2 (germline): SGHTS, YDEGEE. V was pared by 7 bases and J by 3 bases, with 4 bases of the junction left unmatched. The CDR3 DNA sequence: TGTGCCAGCCACAGGGGACCCAATCAGCCCCAGCATTTT. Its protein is CASHRGPNQPQHF.

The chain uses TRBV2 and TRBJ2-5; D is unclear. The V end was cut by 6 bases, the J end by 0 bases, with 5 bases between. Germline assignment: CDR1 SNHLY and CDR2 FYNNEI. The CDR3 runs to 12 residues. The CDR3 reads CASRWDQETQYF. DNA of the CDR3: TGTGCCAGCAGGTGGGACCAAGAGACCCAGTACTTC.

CDR3 protein: CASSAGSGGVLRGTQYF. The DNA of the CDR3 is TGTGCCAGCAGCGCCGGATCTGGAGGGGTGCTGCGGGGGACGCAGTATTTT. The chain links TRBV5-5 to TRBJ2-3, with TRBD2 matching over 7 bases. The V segment lost 4 bases and the J segment 9 bases; nucleotides outside the gene matches: 20. The CDR3 contains 17 residues. Germline V gene lookup returns CDR1 SGHKS and CDR2 YYEKEE (reference sequence).

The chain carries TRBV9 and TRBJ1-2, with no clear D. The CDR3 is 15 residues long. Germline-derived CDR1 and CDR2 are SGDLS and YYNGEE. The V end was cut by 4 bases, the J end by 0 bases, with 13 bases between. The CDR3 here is CASSLENHANYGYTF. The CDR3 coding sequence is TGTGCCAGCAGCTTAGAAAACCACGCTAACTATGGCTACACCTTC.

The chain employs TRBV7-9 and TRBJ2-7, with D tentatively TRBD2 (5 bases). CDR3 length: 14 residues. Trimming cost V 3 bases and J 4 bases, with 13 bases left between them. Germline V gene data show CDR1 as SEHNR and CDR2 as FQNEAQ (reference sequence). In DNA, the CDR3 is TGTGCCAGCAGCTTGGGAAGGCCGGGGTACGAGCAGTACTTC. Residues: CASSLGRPGYEQYF.

CDR3 sequence reads: CASSPTSANTGELFF. CDR3 in DNA: TGCGCCAGCAGCCCGACTAGCGCGAACACCGGGGAGCTGTTTTTT. The chain has TRBV5-1 and TRBJ2-2, with 8 bases fitting TRBD2. The CDR3 extends over 15 amino acids. The ends lost 4 bases at V and 0 bases at J; junction bases unmatched: 2. CDR1 and CDR2 (germline): SGHRS, YFSETQ.

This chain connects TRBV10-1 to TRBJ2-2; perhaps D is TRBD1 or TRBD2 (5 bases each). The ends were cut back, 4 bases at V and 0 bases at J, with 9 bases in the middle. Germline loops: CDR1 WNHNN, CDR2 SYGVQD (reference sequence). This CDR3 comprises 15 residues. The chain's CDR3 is CASSGSGPNTGELFF. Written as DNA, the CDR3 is TGCGCCAGCAGTGGGTCGGGACCGAACACCGGGGAGCTGTTTTTT.

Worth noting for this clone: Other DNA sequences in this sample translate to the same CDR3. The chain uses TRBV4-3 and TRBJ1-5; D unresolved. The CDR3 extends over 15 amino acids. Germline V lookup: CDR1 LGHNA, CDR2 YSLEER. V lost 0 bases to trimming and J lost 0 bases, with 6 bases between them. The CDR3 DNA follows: TGCGCCAGCAGCCAAGACCGGTATAGCAATCAGCCCCAGCATTTT. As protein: CASSQDRYSNQPQHF.

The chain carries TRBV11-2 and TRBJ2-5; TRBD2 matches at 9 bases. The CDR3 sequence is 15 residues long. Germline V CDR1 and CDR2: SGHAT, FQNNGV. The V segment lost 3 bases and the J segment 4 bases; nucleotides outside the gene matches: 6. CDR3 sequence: CASSLGSGRTETQYF. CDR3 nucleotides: TGTGCCAGCAGCTTGGGGAGCGGGAGGACAGAGACCCAGTACTTC.

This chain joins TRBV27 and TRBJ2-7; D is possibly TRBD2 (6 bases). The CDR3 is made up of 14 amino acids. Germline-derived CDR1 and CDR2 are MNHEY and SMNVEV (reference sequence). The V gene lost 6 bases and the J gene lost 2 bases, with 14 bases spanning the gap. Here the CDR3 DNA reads TGTGCCAGCAGCGCTTCGACGGGGGCCTACGAGCAGTACTTC. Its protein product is CASSASTGAYEQYF.

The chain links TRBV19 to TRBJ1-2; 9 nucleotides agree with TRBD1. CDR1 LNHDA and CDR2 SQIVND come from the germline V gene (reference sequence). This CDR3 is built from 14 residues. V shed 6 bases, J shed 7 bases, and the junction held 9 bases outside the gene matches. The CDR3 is CASRDTGGNGGYTF. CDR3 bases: TGTGCCAGTAGGGACACAGGGGGCAATGGTGGCTACACCTTC.